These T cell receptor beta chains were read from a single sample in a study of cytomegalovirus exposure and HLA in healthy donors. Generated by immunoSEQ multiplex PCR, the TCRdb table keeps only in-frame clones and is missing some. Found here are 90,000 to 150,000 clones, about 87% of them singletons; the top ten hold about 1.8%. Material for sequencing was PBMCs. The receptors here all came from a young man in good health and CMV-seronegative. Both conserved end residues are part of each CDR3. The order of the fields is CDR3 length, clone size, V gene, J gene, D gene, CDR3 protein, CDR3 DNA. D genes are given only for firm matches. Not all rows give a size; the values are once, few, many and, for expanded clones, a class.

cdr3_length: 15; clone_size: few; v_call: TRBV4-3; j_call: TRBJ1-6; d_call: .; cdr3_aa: CASSQEGTGDSPLHF; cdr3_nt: TGCGCCAGCAGCCAAGAGGGGACGGGAGATTCACCCCTCCACTTT
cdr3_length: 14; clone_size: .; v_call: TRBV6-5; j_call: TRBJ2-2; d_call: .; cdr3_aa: CASTAQVNTGELFF; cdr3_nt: TGTGCCAGCACCGCACAGGTGAACACCGGGGAGCTGTTTTTT
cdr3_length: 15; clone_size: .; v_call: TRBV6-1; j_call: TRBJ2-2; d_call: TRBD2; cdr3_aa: CASNSAGGGTGELFF; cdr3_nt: TGTGCCAGCAACTCCGCGGGGGGAGGCACCGGGGAGCTGTTTTTT
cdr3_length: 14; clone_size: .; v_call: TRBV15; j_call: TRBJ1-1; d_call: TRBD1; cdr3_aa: CATRMGTGDTEAFF; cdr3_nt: TGTGCCACCAGGATGGGGACAGGGGACACTGAAGCTTTCTTT
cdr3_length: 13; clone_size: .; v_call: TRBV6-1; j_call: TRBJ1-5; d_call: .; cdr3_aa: CASTNDRVQPQHF; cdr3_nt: TGTGCCAGCACAAACGACAGAGTTCAGCCCCAGCATTTT
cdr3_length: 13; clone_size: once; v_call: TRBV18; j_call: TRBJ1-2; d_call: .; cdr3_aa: CASSPDRSYGYTF; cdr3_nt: TGTGCCAGCTCACCCGACAGGAGCTATGGCTACACCTTC
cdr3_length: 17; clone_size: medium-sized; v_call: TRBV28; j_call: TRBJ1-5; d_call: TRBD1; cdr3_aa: CASSQTGGGLNNQPQHF; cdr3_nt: TGTGCCAGCAGTCAGACAGGGGGCGGACTGAACAATCAGCCCCAGCATTTT
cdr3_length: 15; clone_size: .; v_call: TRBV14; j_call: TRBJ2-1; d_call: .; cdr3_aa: CASSQEGALVDEQFF; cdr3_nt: TGTGCCAGCAGCCAAGAGGGAGCGCTTGTGGATGAGCAGTTCTTC
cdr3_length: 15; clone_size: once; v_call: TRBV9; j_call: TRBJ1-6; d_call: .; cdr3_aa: CASSAEGGIGSPLHF; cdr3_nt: TGTGCCAGCAGCGCCGAGGGGGGGATCGGTTCACCCCTCCACTTT
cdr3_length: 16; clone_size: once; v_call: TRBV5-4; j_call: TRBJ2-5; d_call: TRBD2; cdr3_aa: CASSLDSGTSGETQYF; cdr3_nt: TGTGCCAGCAGCTTGGATTCTGGGACTAGCGGTGAGACCCAGTACTTC
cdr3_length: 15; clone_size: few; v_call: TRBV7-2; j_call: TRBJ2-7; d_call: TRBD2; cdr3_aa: CASSPTSGNSYEQYF; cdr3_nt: TGTGCCAGCAGCCCGACTAGCGGCAACTCCTACGAGCAGTACTTC
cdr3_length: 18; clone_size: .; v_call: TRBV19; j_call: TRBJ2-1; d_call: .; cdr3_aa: CASSIERYFSSSYNEQFF; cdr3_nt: TGTGCCAGTAGTATAGAAAGATACTTTTCGAGCTCCTACAATGAGCAGTTCTTC
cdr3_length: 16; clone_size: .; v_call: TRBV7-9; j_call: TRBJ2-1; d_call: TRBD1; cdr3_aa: CASSVADRGRFNEQFF; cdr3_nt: TGTGCCAGCAGCGTAGCCGACAGGGGGCGGTTCAATGAGCAGTTCTTC
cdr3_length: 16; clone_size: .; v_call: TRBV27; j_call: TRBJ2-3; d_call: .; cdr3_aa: CASSLSVAEYTDTQYF; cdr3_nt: TGTGCCAGCAGTTTATCGGTAGCGGAGTACACAGATACGCAGTATTTT
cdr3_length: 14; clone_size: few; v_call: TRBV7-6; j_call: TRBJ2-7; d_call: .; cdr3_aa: CASSLDGLPHEQYF; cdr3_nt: TGTGCCAGCAGCTTAGATGGGCTCCCACACGAGCAGTACTTC
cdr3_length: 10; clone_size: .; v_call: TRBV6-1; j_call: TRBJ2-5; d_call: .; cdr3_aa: CASSAETQYF; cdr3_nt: TGTGCCAGCAGTGCTGAGACCCAGTACTTC
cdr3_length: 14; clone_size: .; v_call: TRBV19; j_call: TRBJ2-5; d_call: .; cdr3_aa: CASSKRQEQETQYF; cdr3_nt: TGTGCCAGTAGTAAGCGACAGGAACAAGAGACCCAGTACTTC
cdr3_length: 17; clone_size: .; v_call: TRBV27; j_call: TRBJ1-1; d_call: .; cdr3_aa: CASSFNPDQGMNTEAFF; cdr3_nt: TGTGCCAGCAGTTTCAACCCTGATCAGGGGATGAACACTGAAGCTTTCTTT
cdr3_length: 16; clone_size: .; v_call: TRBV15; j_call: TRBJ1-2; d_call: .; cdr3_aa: CATSGYLREVNYGYTF; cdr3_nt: TGTGCCACCAGCGGATACCTCAGGGAGGTAAACTATGGCTACACCTTC
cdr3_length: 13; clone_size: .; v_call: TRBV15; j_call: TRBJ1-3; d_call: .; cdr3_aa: CATSSGTKNTIYF; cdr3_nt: TGTGCCACCAGCAGTGGGACAAAAAACACCATATATTTT
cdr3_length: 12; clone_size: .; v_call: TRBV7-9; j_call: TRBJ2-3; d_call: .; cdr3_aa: CASSPGWDTQYF; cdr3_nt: TGTGCCAGCAGTCCCGGGTGGGATACGCAGTATTTT
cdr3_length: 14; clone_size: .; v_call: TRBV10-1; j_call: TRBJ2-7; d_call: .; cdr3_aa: CASSNSPSSYEQYF; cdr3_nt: TGCGCCAGCAGTAATTCTCCTAGCAGCTACGAGCAGTACTTC
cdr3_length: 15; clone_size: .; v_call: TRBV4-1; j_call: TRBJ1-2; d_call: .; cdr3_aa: CASSQLIEGEHGYTF; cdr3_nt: TGCGCCAGCAGCCAATTAATTGAGGGTGAACATGGCTACACCTTC
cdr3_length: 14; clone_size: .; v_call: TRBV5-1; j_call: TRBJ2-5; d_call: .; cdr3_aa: CASSIGQIQETQYF; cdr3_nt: TGCGCCAGCAGCATTGGACAGATCCAAGAGACCCAGTACTTC
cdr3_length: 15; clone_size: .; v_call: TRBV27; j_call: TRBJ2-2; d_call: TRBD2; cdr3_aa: CASSFSGRAPGELFF; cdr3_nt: TGTGCCAGCAGTTTTAGCGGGAGGGCCCCCGGGGAGCTGTTTTTT
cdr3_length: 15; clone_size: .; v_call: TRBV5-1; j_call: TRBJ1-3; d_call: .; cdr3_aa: CASSLDRGAGNTIYF; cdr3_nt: TGCGCCAGCAGCTTGGATCGGGGAGCTGGAAACACCATATATTTT
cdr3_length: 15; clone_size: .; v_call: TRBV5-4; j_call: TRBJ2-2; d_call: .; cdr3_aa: CASSLGLSNTGELFF; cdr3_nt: TGTGCCAGCAGCTTGGGACTGTCGAACACCGGGGAGCTGTTTTTT
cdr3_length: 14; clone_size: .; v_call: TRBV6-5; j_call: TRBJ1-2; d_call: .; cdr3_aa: CASSTDGGNYGYTF; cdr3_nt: TGTGCCAGCAGTACGGACGGGGGGAACTATGGCTACACCTTC
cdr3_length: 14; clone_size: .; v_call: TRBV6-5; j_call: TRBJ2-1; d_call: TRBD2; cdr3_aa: CASRLLAGNNEQFF; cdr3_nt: TGTGCCAGCAGGTTACTAGCGGGTAACAATGAGCAGTTCTTC
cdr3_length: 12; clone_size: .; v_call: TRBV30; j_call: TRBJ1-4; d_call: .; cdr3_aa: CAWSVGDEKLFF; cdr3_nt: TGTGCCTGGAGTGTAGGAGATGAAAAACTGTTTTTT
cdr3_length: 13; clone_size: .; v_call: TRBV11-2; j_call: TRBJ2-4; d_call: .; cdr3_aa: CASRPTQGNIQYF; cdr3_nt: TGTGCCAGCAGGCCCACGCAGGGAAACATTCAGTACTTC
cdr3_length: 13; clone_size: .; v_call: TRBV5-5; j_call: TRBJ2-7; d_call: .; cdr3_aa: CASSFDTIYEQYF; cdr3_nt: TGTGCCAGCAGCTTTGACACCATTTACGAGCAGTACTTC
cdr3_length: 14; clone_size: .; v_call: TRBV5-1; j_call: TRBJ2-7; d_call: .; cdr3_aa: CASSLGDSSYEQYF; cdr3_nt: TGCGCCAGCAGCCTTGGAGATTCCTCCTACGAGCAGTACTTC
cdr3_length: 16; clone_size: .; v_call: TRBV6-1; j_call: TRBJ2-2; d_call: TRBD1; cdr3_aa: CASSVDRGPITGELFF; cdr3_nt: TGTGCCAGCAGTGTTGACAGGGGGCCCATCACCGGGGAGCTGTTTTTT
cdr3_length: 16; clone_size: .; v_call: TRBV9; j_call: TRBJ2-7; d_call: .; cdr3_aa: CASSSGQSGPFWEQYF; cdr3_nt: TGTGCCAGCAGCAGCGGACAGTCAGGGCCTTTTTGGGAGCAGTACTTC
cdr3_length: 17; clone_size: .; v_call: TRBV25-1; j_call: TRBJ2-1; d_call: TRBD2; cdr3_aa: CASSEYGGRRSYNEQFF; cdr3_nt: TGTGCCAGCAGTGAATACGGGGGGAGACGGTCCTACAATGAGCAGTTCTTC
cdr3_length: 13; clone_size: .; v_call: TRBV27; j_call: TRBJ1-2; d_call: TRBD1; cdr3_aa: CASSTTQGHGYTF; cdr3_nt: TGTGCCAGCAGTACCACACAGGGGCATGGCTACACCTTC
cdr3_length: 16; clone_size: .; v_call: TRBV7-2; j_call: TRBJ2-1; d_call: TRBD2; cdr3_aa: CASSLGASGPYNEQFF; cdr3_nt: TGTGCCAGCAGCTTAGGGGCTAGCGGGCCCTACAATGAGCAGTTCTTC
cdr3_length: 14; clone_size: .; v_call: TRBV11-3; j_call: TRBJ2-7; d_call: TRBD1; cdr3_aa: CASSSQGARYEQYF; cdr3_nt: TGTGCCAGCAGCTCGCAGGGGGCTAGGTACGAGCAGTACTTC
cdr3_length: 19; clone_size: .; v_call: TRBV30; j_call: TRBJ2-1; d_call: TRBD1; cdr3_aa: CAWSVELGTGTYLYNEQFF; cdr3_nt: TGTGCCTGGAGTGTAGAGTTAGGGACAGGGACTTACCTCTACAATGAGCAGTTCTTC
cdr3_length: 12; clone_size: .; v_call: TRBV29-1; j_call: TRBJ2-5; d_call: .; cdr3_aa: CSVRDTQETQYF; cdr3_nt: TGCAGCGTACGGGACACCCAAGAGACCCAGTACTTC
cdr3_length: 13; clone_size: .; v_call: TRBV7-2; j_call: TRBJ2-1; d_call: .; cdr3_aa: CASSPSSVGARFF; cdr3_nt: TGTGCCAGCAGCCCGAGTTCTGTGGGGGCGAGGTTCTTC
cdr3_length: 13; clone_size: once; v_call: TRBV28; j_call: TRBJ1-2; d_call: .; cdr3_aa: CASSLQGGYGYTF; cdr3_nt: TGTGCCAGCAGCCTACAGGGCGGCTATGGCTACACCTTC
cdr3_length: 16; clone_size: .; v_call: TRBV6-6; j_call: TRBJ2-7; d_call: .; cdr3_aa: CASSYSDNSEGGEQYF; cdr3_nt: TGTGCCAGCAGTTACTCCGACAATAGCGAAGGCGGCGAGCAGTACTTC
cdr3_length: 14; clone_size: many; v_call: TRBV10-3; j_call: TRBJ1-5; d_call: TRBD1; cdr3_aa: CAVGTGDSNQPQHF; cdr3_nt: TGTGCCGTAGGGACAGGGGATAGCAATCAGCCCCAGCATTTT
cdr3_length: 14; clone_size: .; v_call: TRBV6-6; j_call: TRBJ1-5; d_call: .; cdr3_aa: CASNTQIANQPQHF; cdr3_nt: TGTGCCAGCAACACCCAGATAGCAAATCAGCCCCAGCATTTT
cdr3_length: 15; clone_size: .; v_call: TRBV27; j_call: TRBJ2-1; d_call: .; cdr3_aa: CASSPRLVEDNEQFF; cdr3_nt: TGTGCCAGCAGTCCACGACTAGTTGAGGACAATGAGCAGTTCTTC
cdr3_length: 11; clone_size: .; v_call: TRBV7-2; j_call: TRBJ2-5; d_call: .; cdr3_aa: CASSNSGTQYF; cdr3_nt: TGTGCCAGCAGCAATAGTGGGACCCAGTACTTC
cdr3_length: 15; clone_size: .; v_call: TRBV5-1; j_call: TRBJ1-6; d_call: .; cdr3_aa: CASSLDSGYNSPLHF; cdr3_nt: TGCGCCAGCAGCTTGGACTCTGGCTATAATTCACCCCTCCACTTT
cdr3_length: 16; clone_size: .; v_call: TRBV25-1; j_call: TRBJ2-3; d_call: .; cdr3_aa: CASSHEETASTDTQYF; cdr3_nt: TGTGCCAGCAGTCACGAGGAAACCGCTAGCACAGATACGCAGTATTTT
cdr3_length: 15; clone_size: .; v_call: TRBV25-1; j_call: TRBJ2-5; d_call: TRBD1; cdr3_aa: CASRNGDRRQETQYF; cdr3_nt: TGTGCCAGCAGGAACGGGGACAGAAGACAAGAGACCCAGTACTTC
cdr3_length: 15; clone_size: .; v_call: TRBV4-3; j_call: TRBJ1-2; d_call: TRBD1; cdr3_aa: CASSQETGGRGGYTF; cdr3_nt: TGCGCCAGCAGCCAAGAAACAGGGGGCAGAGGTGGCTACACCTTC
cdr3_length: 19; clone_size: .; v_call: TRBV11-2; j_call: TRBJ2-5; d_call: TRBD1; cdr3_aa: CASSSKPQPTGVTQETQYF; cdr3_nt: TGTGCCAGCAGCTCAAAACCCCAACCCACAGGGGTGACCCAAGAGACCCAGTACTTC
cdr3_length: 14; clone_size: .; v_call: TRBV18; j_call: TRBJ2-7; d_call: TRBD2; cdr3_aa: CASSPRGAGDEQYF; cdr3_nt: TGTGCCAGCTCACCACGGGGAGCGGGGGACGAGCAGTACTTC
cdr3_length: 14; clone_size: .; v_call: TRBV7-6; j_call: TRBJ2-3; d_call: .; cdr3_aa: CASSLAHITDTQYF; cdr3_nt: TGTGCCAGCAGCTTAGCACATATTACAGATACGCAGTATTTT
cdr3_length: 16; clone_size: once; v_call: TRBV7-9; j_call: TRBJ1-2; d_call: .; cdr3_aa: CASSFPYTGTTYGYTF; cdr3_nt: TGTGCCAGCAGCTTCCCCTACACCGGGACAACCTATGGCTACACCTTC
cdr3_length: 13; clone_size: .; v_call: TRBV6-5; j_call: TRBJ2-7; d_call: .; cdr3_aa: CASSSGGVYEQYF; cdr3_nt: TGTGCCAGCAGTAGCGGAGGGGTATACGAGCAGTACTTC
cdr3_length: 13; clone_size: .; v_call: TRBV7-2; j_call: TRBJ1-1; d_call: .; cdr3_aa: CASSFRDTGEAFF; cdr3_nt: TGTGCCAGCAGCTTTAGAGACACCGGTGAAGCTTTCTTT
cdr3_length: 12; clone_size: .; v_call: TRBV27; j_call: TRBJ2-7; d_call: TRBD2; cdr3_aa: CASRTSVYEQYF; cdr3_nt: TGTGCCAGCAGAACTAGCGTCTACGAGCAGTACTTC